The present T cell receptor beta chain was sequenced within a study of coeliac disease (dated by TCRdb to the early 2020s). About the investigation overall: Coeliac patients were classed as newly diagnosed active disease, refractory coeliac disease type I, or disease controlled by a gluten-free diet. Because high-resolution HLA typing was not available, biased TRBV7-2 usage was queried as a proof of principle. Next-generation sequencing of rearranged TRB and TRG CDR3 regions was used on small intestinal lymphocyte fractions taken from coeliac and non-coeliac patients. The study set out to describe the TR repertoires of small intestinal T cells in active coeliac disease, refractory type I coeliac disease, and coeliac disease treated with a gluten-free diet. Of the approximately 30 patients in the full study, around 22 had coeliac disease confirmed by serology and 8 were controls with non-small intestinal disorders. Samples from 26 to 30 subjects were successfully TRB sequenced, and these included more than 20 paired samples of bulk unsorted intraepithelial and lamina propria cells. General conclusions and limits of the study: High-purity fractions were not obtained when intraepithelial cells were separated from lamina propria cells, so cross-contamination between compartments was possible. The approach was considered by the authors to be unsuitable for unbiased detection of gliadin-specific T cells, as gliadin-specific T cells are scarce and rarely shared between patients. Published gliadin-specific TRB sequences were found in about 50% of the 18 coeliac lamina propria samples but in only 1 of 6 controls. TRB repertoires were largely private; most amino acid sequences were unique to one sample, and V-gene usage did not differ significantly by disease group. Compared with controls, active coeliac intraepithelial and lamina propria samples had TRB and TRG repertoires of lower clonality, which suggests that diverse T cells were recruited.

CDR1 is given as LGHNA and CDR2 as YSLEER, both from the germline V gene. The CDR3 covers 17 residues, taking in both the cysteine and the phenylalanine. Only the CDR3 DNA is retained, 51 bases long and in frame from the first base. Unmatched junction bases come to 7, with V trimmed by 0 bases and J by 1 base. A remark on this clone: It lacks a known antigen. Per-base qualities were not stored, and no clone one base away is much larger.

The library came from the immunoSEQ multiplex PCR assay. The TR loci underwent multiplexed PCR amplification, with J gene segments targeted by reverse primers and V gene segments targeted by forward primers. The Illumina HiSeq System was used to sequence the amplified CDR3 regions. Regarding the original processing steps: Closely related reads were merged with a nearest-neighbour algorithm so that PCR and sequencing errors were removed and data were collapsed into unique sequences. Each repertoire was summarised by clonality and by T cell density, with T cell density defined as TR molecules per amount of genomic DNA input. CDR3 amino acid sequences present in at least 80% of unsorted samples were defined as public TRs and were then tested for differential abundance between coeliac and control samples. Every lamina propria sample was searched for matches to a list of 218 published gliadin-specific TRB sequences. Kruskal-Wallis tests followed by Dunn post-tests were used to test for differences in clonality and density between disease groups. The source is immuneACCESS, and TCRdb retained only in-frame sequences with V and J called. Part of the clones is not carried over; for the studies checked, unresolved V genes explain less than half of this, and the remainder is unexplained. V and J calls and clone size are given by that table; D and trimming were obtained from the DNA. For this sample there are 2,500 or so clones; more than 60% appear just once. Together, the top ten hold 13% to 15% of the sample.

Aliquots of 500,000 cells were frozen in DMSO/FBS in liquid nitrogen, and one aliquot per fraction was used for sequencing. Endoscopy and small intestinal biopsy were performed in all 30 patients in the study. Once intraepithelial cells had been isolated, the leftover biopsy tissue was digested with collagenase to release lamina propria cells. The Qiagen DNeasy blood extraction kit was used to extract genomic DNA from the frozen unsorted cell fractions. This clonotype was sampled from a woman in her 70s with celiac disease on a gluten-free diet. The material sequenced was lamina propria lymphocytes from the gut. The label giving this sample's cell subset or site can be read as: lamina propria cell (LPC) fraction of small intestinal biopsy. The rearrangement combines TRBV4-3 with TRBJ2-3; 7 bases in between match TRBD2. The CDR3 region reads CASSQDWLAEGTDTQYF. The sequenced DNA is TGCGCCAGCAGCCAAGATTGGCTAGCGGAGGGCACAGATACGCAGTATTTT.